These 25 T cell receptor beta chains were all obtained from the same sample, sequenced in a study of graft-versus-host responses after intestinal transplantation. Assay used: immunoSEQ multiplex PCR; TCRdb lists only in-frame clones, some missing. The sample holds about 100,000 clones, 87% seen once. These receptors have no identified antigens. This material consisted of unstimulated CD4+ T cells sorted from spleen or lymph node cells, taken before transplant. These receptors were obtained from a human donor who was the organ donor for an intestinal transplant.

The chain employs TRBV28 and TRBJ2-6, with 10 bases lining up with TRBD2. The CDR3 totals 17 residues. Germline CDR1 is MDHEN and CDR2 is SYDVKM. V dropped 6 bases and J dropped 1; count of bases not matched to a gene: 6. The CDR3 here is CASRPSGGVSGANVLTF. For the CDR3, the DNA is TGTGCCAGCAGGCCAAGCGGGGGGGTTTCTGGGGCCAACGTCCTGACTTTC.

The rearrangement joins TRBV6-1 to TRBJ1-1, with a tentative D call TRBD1 (5 bases). Trimming shortened V by 6 bases and J by 4 bases, and 12 bases separated the two germline ends. The CDR3 length is 13 residues. Per the germline V gene, CDR1 is MNHNS and CDR2 is SASEGT. CDR3: CASRRERGTEAFF. Here the CDR3 DNA reads TGTGCCAGCAGGAGGGAAAGGGGCACTGAAGCTTTCTTT.

V usage is TRBV18 and J usage is TRBJ2-7; TRBD1 aligns across 8 bases. This CDR3 is 14 amino acids long. Germline loops: CDR1 KGHSH, CDR2 LQKENI. The V gene end was trimmed by 6 bases and the J gene end by 3 bases; junction bases not matched to a gene: 7. DNA of the CDR3: TGTGCCAGCTCGCTACAGGGGGGAAGCTACGAGCAGTACTTC. Protein sequence: CASSLQGGSYEQYF.

The chain carries TRBV9 and TRBJ2-3; 8 bases match TRBD2. This CDR3 region has 16 residues. Germline CDR1 is SGDLS and CDR2 is YYNGEE. V lost 0 bases, J lost 5 bases, and 8 bases stayed unmatched. CDR3 sequence (DNA): TGTGCCAGCAGCGTAGCGCCGAGCGGGGGCGAAGATACGCAGTATTTT. Translated: CASSVAPSGGEDTQYF. Using reference TRBV9 and TRBJ2-3 for the parts outside the CDR3, the full variable domain is DSGVTQTPKHLITATGQRVTLRCSPRSGDLSVYWYQQSLDQGLQFLIQYYNGEERAKGNILERFSAQQFPDLHSELNLSSLELGDSALYFCASSVAPSGGEDTQYFGPGTRLTVL.

The chain employs TRBV19 and TRBJ1-4; D is unresolved. Per the germline V gene, CDR1 is LNHDA and CDR2 is SQIVND (reference sequence). V dropped 7 bases and J dropped 5 bases, with 11 bases sitting between them. The CDR3 covers 13 residues. CDR3 in amino acids: CASNVRMNEKLFF. CDR3 bases: TGTGCCAGTAATGTCAGAATGAATGAAAAACTGTTTTTT.

This rearrangement joins TRBV30 to TRBJ2-2; 7 bases fit TRBD1. J was trimmed by 0 bases and V by 5 bases; bases with no gene match: 6. CDR1 GTSNPN and CDR2 SVGIG come from the germline V gene (reference sequence). The CDR3 length is 15 residues. The chain's CDR3 is CAWEVDRANTGELFF. In DNA form, the CDR3 reads TGTGCCTGGGAAGTAGACAGGGCGAACACCGGGGAGCTGTTTTTT.

The chain combines TRBV7-9 with TRBJ2-1, with D uncertain. Germline-derived CDR1 and CDR2 are SEHNR and FQNEAQ (reference sequence). The CDR3 has 18 residues. The V end was cut by 2 bases, the J end by 2 bases, with 19 bases between. CDR3 residues: CASSLSVHGVRAYNEQFF. As DNA, the CDR3 is TGTGCCAGCAGCTTAAGTGTTCATGGGGTGAGAGCCTACAATGAGCAGTTCTTC.

This clone was seen a single time. The genes are TRBV30 and TRBJ1-1; unclear D gene. CDR1 GTSNPN and CDR2 SVGIG come from the germline V gene (reference sequence). The germline V and J ends were trimmed by 4 bases and 5 bases, with 14 bases remaining between them. The CDR3 spans 13 residues. As DNA, the CDR3 is TGTGCCTGGACCCCCGTCAGGCGAACTGAAGCTTTCTTT. Protein product: CAWTPVRRTEAFF.

This chain joins TRBV10-1 and TRBJ2-3; perhaps TRBD2 as D (6 bases). This CDR3 contains 15 residues. Germline V gene lookup returns CDR1 WNHNN and CDR2 SYGVQD (reference sequence). Trimming took off 4 bases at V and 0 bases at J, with 11 bases between the two ends. CDR3 loop: CASSAGVTSTDTQYF. CDR3 nucleotide sequence: TGCGCCAGCAGTGCGGGAGTGACTAGCACAGATACGCAGTATTTT.

V gene TRBV6-1 combines with J gene TRBJ2-3; D call uncertain. Looked up from germline, CDR1 is MNHNS and CDR2 is SASEGT. The CDR3 sequence is 16 residues long. Trimming pared 2 bases from V and 2 bases from J, leaving 14 bases between. CDR3: CASSEYGITLTDTQYF. DNA for the CDR3: TGTGCCAGCAGTGAATATGGGATTACCCTCACAGATACGCAGTATTTT.

This chain connects TRBV5-6 to TRBJ2-3; no clear D gene. Trimming cost V 7 bases and J 1 base, with 13 bases left between them. The CDR3 extends over 14 amino acids. CDR1 and CDR2 (germline): SGHDT, YYEEEE. DNA for the CDR3: TGTGCCAGCGCTGGAAGGTTGGGCACAGATACGCAGTATTTT. Residues: CASAGRLGTDTQYF.

This chain joins TRBV29-1 and TRBJ2-1; D not resolved. Germline V gives CDR1 SQVTM, CDR2 ANQGSEA. The CDR3 extends over 13 amino acids. V was clipped by 4 bases and J by 5 bases, with 12 bases between them. CDR3 DNA: TGCAGCGTTGGACCTAGATTGGACAATGAGCAGTTCTTC. Amino acids: CSVGPRLDNEQFF.

The chain employs TRBV30 and TRBJ2-7; 10 bases are shared with TRBD1. The J segment lost 2 bases and the V segment lost 8 bases, leaving 9 bases of the junction unmatched. Germline V lookup: CDR1 GTSNPN, CDR2 SVGIG (reference sequence). The CDR3 runs to 14 residues. In nucleotides, the CDR3 is TGTGCCGGATCCAGGACAGGGGGGGCCTACGAGCAGTACTTC. It specifies CAGSRTGGAYEQYF.

The rearrangement uses TRBV25-1 and TRBJ2-7, with D unclear. CDR3 size: 11 residues. Germline CDR1 reads MGHDK; CDR2 reads SYGVNS. Trimming cost V 5 bases and J 4 bases, with 6 bases left between them. In DNA form, the CDR3 reads TGTGCCAGCAGTCGAGAGTACGAGCAGTACTTC. Protein sequence: CASSREYEQYF.

This clone showed up just once. The rearrangement joins TRBV5-5 to TRBJ1-3, with D possibly TRBD1 on 5 matching bases. Between the trimmed V and J ends, which lost 2 bases and 1 base, there was a span of 7 bases. Germline lookup yields CDR1 SGHKS and CDR2 YYEKEE (reference sequence). The CDR3 spans 14 residues. This CDR3 reads CASSLGVSGNTIYF. CDR3 bases: TGTGCCAGCAGCTTAGGGGTTTCTGGAAACACCATATATTTT.

This chain connects TRBV28 to TRBJ1-1; a possible D gene is TRBD1 (6 bases). The CDR3 runs to 15 residues. Germline CDR1 MDHEN, CDR2 SYDVKM. The V and J ends lost 3 bases and 11 bases respectively, with 22 bases between them. For the CDR3, the DNA is TGTGCCAGCAGTTTGGGCTGGCCAAGGACAGAGGATGCTTTCTTT. Translating it yields CASSLGWPRTEDAFF.

This clone was detected once. This chain connects TRBV2 to TRBJ1-2; TRBD1 agrees at 8 bases. This CDR3 region has 13 residues. V shed 5 bases, J shed 2 bases, and the junction held 1 base outside the gene matches. Germline V gives CDR1 SNHLY, CDR2 FYNNEI. CDR3 bases: TGTGCCAGCAGTTCAGGGGGCAACTATGGCTACACCTTC. Protein sequence: CASSSGGNYGYTF.

The chain employs TRBV19 and TRBJ1-2, with D uncertain. From germline, CDR1 is LNHDA and CDR2 SQIVND (reference sequence). This CDR3 contains 13 residues. Trimming removed 7 bases from V and 4 bases from J, with 13 bases in between. CDR3 in DNA: TGTGCCAGTATGGCCAGGCTCGTCTATGGCTACACCTTC. It translates to CASMARLVYGYTF.

The chain uses TRBV28 and TRBJ2-7; D is undetermined. The CDR3 is made up of 14 amino acids. Per germline, CDR1 MDHEN and CDR2 SYDVKM. Trimming cost V 5 bases and J 2 bases, with 13 bases left between them. Written as DNA, the CDR3 is TGTGCCAGCAGTCGTATAACAGAAGCCTACGAGCAGTACTTC. Protein sequence: CASSRITEAYEQYF.

This chain joins TRBV15 and TRBJ1-3; D is unresolved. This CDR3 spans 16 amino acids. Trimming removed 0 bases from V and 2 bases from J, with 11 bases in between. CDR1 and CDR2 from the germline V gene are LNHNV and YYDKDF (reference sequence). In nucleotides, the CDR3 is TGTGCCACCAGCAGAGAAGGGCCGAGCCCTGGAAACACCATATATTTT. Protein: CATSREGPSPGNTIYF.

The table lists this clone with a count of one. The chain combines TRBV5-1 with TRBJ1-4; 7 bases align to TRBD1. The CDR3 is made up of 17 amino acids. V lost 5 bases, J lost 3 bases, and 13 bases stayed unmatched. The germline CDR1 and CDR2 sequences are SGHRS and YFSETQ. The CDR3 here is CASSLDPQGSANEKLFF. CDR3 DNA: TGCGCCAGCAGTCTAGATCCACAGGGGAGTGCTAATGAAAAACTGTTTTTT.

V usage is TRBV29-1 and J usage is TRBJ2-7; no clear D gene. The CDR3 sequence is 11 residues long. The germline V and J ends were trimmed by 4 bases and 8 bases, with 12 bases remaining between them. CDR1 is SQVTM and CDR2 is ANQGSEA in the germline V gene. CDR3 sequence: CSVVRDAQQYF. In DNA, the CDR3 is TGCAGCGTTGTTCGCGACGCACAGCAGTACTTC.

This chain connects TRBV28 to TRBJ2-7; D is unresolved. Germline V gene sequence: CDR1 MDHEN, CDR2 SYDVKM. The CDR3 has 14 amino acids. V was pared by 5 bases and J by 0 bases, with 11 bases between. The CDR3 protein is CASSPSPSSYEQYF. DNA for the CDR3: TGTGCCAGCAGTCCCTCCCCGAGCTCCTACGAGCAGTACTTC.

This clone occurred once. The rearrangement links TRBV7-2 to TRBJ2-5; D is unclear. The germline gives CDR1 SGHTA, CDR2 FQGNSA. This CDR3 region has 12 residues. Trimming removed 4 bases at V and 5 bases at J, with 8 bases between. In DNA, the CDR3 is TGTGCCAGCAGCTGGGGATCGGAGACCCAGTACTTC. Encoded protein: CASSWGSETQYF.

V is TRBV2 and J is TRBJ2-5; 8 bases line up with TRBD2. V trimming: 0 bases; J trimming: 4 bases; junction bases outside the gene matches: 10. Germline CDR1 and CDR2: SNHLY and FYNNEI. CDR3 size: 17 residues. DNA of the CDR3: TGTGCCAGCAGTGAAGCAGGAGGGGGACTAGGACTAGAGACCCAGTACTTC. This codes for CASSEAGGGLGLETQYF. Full variable domain (missing parts from reference TRBV2 and TRBJ2-5): EPEVTQTPSHQVTQMGQEVILRCVPISNHLYFYWYRQILGQKVEFLVSFYNNEISEKSEIFDDQFSVERPDGSNFTLKIRSTKLEDSAMYFCASSEAGGGLGLETQYFGPGTRLLVL.